This is a list of T cell receptor beta chains from one sample in a study of Graves' ophthalmopathy and Graves' hyperthyroidism. TCRdb called the multiplex PCR reads again in MiXCR, with one record for every CDR3 protein. The sample includes some 250,000 distinct CDR3 sequences, around 50% of them seen just once. Specimen: peripheral blood. These receptors originate from an adult man with Graves' ophthalmopathy. The CDR3 runs from the conserved cysteine through the conserved F or W. A D gene is named only where the DNA matches it firmly. Size values are once, few and many counts, or a class for expanded clones, and some rows have none.

v_gene: TRBV24-1
d_gene: -
abundance: -
j_gene: TRBJ2-2
CDR3aa: CATSEFGTPSTGELFF
CDR3nt: TGTGCCACCAGTGAGTTCGGGACCCCCAGCACCGGGGAGCTGTTTTTT

v_gene: TRBV7-2
d_gene: TRBD2
abundance: many
j_gene: TRBJ2-5
CDR3aa: CASSPRLASYQETQYF
CDR3nt: TGTGCCAGCAGCCCCCGACTAGCCTCGTACCAAGAGACCCAGTACTTC

v_gene: TRBV3-1
d_gene: TRBD1
abundance: many
j_gene: TRBJ2-5
CDR3aa: CASSQNLDRATQETQYF
CDR3nt: TGTGCCAGCAGCCAAAACTTGGACAGGGCTACTCAAGAGACCCAGTACTTC

v_gene: TRBV12-3/TRBV12-4
d_gene: TRBD2
abundance: -
j_gene: TRBJ2-7
CDR3aa: CAPGGLSYEQYF
CDR3nt: TGTGCCCCGGGGGGGCTCTCCTACGAGCAGTACTTC

v_gene: TRBV11-2
d_gene: -
abundance: -
j_gene: TRBJ2-7
CDR3aa: CASSLDGPMGYEQYF
CDR3nt: TGTGCCAGCAGCTTAGACGGGCCCATGGGCTACGAGCAGTACTTC

v_gene: TRBV7-2
d_gene: -
abundance: -
j_gene: TRBJ1-2
CDR3aa: CASSLGVENYGYTF
CDR3nt: TGTGCCAGCAGCTTAGGGGTAGAGAACTATGGCTACACCTTC

v_gene: TRBV10-3
d_gene: -
abundance: -
j_gene: TRBJ2-7
CDR3aa: CAISMETGQYF
CDR3nt: TGTGCCATCAGCATGGAGACAGGACAGTACTTC

v_gene: TRBV25-1
d_gene: -
abundance: few
j_gene: TRBJ1-5
CDR3aa: CASSAQVSNQPQHF
CDR3nt: TGTGCCAGCAGTGCACAGGTTAGCAATCAGCCCCAGCATTTT

v_gene: TRBV7-9
d_gene: -
abundance: -
j_gene: TRBJ2-7
CDR3aa: CASSPSLPGEQYF
CDR3nt: TGTGCCAGCAGCCCGTCCCTACCGGGGGAGCAGTACTTC

v_gene: TRBV10-3
d_gene: -
abundance: -
j_gene: TRBJ2-7
CDR3aa: CAISESLTDYEQYF
CDR3nt: TGTGCCATCAGTGAGTCGCTGACAGACTACGAGCAGTACTTC

v_gene: TRBV5-4
d_gene: -
abundance: few
j_gene: TRBJ2-7
CDR3aa: CASSATTYEQYF
CDR3nt: TGTGCCAGCAGCGCTACTACCTACGAGCAGTACTTC

v_gene: TRBV7-9
d_gene: -
abundance: -
j_gene: TRBJ2-2
CDR3aa: CASSSRAPTGELFF
CDR3nt: TGTGCCAGCAGCTCCCGGGCCCCCACCGGGGAGCTGTTTTTT

v_gene: TRBV20-1
d_gene: -
abundance: -
j_gene: TRBJ1-4
CDR3aa: CSARSGARGEKLFF
CDR3nt: TGCAGTGCTAGATCCGGGGCTAGGGGTGAAAAGCTGTTTTTT

v_gene: TRBV20-1
d_gene: -
abundance: -
j_gene: TRBJ2-5
CDR3aa: CSAGNSITGETQYF
CDR3nt: TGCAGTGCCGGCAATAGTATCACCGGGGAGACCCAGTACTTC

v_gene: TRBV2
d_gene: -
abundance: -
j_gene: TRBJ2-5
CDR3aa: CASSLWGDWEYF
CDR3nt: TGTGCCAGCAGCTTGTGGGGTGACTGGGAGTACTTC

v_gene: TRBV20-1
d_gene: -
abundance: few
j_gene: TRBJ1-4
CDR3aa: CSATGEGGATNEKLFF
CDR3nt: TGCAGTGCTACTGGGGAAGGGGGGGCAACTAATGAAAAACTGTTTTTT

v_gene: TRBV7-2
d_gene: -
abundance: -
j_gene: TRBJ2-6
CDR3aa: CASSSQRANVLTF
CDR3nt: TGTGCCAGCAGTTCCCAGCGGGCCAACGTCCTGACTTTC

v_gene: TRBV6-5
d_gene: TRBD1
abundance: -
j_gene: TRBJ1-6
CDR3aa: CASSYLMTGSSYNSPLHF
CDR3nt: TGTGCCAGCAGTTACTTGATGACAGGGAGCTCCTATAATTCACCCCTCCACTTT

v_gene: TRBV7-9
d_gene: -
abundance: few
j_gene: TRBJ1-1
CDR3aa: CASSSPRGESTEAFF
CDR3nt: TGTGCCAGCAGCTCCCCCCGGGGCGAGAGCACTGAAGCTTTCTTT

v_gene: TRBV7-9
d_gene: -
abundance: -
j_gene: TRBJ1-5
CDR3aa: CASSLAGPGGNQPQHF
CDR3nt: TGTGCCAGCAGCTTAGCGGGTCCTGGGGGCAATCAGCCCCAGCATTTT

v_gene: TRBV29-1
d_gene: -
abundance: many
j_gene: TRBJ1-2
CDR3aa: CSVEHRDPTNYGYTF
CDR3nt: TGCAGCGTTGAACACAGGGACCCAACTAACTATGGCTACACCTTC

v_gene: TRBV24-1
d_gene: -
abundance: many
j_gene: TRBJ2-7
CDR3aa: CATPRSIPSSYEQYF
CDR3nt: TGTGCCACCCCCCGTTCGATCCCGAGCTCCTACGAGCAGTACTTC

v_gene: TRBV20-1
d_gene: -
abundance: once
j_gene: TRBJ1-5
CDR3aa: CSAIEGGANRNQPQHF
CDR3nt: TGCAGTGCTATCGAAGGTGGGGCGAACCGTAATCAGCCCCAGCATTTT

v_gene: TRBV5-1
d_gene: -
abundance: -
j_gene: TRBJ1-5
CDR3aa: CASSLVGADQPQHF
CDR3nt: TGCGCCAGCAGCTTGGTCGGGGCCGATCAGCCCCAGCATTTT

v_gene: TRBV7-9
d_gene: -
abundance: -
j_gene: TRBJ2-5
CDR3aa: CASRRGPRETQYF
CDR3nt: TGTGCCAGCAGACGAGGCCCCCGAGAGACCCAGTACTTC

v_gene: TRBV27
d_gene: -
abundance: -
j_gene: TRBJ2-5
CDR3aa: CASSSEWGETQYF
CDR3nt: TGTGCCAGCAGTTCAGAGTGGGGAGAGACCCAGTACTTC

v_gene: TRBV20-1
d_gene: TRBD2
abundance: -
j_gene: TRBJ2-5
CDR3aa: CSARGSSGGAEAQYF
CDR3nt: TGCAGTGCTAGAGGATCTAGCGGGGGGGCGGAGGCCCAGTACTTC

v_gene: TRBV9
d_gene: -
abundance: -
j_gene: TRBJ2-5
CDR3aa: CASSPPSVQETQYF
CDR3nt: TGTGCCAGCTCACCCCCTAGCGTACAAGAGACCCAGTACTTC

v_gene: TRBV24-1
d_gene: -
abundance: many
j_gene: TRBJ2-5
CDR3aa: CATSDGGQETQYF
CDR3nt: TGTGCCACCAGTGACGGGGGACAAGAGACCCAGTACTTC

v_gene: TRBV15
d_gene: TRBD2
abundance: -
j_gene: TRBJ2-5
CDR3aa: CATSRDSASGTIRRETQYF
CDR3nt: TGTGCCACCAGCAGAGATTCGGCTAGCGGAACCATAAGGCGAGAGACCCAGTACTTC

v_gene: TRBV29-1
d_gene: TRBD1
abundance: few
j_gene: TRBJ2-7
CDR3aa: CSASGTGYNEQYF
CDR3nt: TGCAGCGCTTCCGGGACAGGGTACAACGAGCAGTACTTC

v_gene: TRBV28
d_gene: -
abundance: -
j_gene: TRBJ1-2
CDR3aa: CASSLRSEYGYTF
CDR3nt: TGTGCCAGCAGTTTGAGGTCAGAATATGGCTACACCTTC

v_gene: TRBV7-9
d_gene: -
abundance: many
j_gene: TRBJ1-5
CDR3aa: CASSLPNQPQHF
CDR3nt: TGTGCCAGCAGCTTACCTAATCAGCCCCAGCATTTT

v_gene: TRBV7-8
d_gene: TRBD2
abundance: -
j_gene: TRBJ2-5
CDR3aa: CASSARTSGSQRETQYF
CDR3nt: TGTGCCAGCAGCGCTAGGACTAGCGGGAGTCAAAGGGAGACCCAGTACTTC

v_gene: TRBV2
d_gene: -
abundance: once
j_gene: TRBJ1-1
CDR3aa: CASIGGTLAHSEAFF
CDR3nt: TGTGCCAGCATTGGAGGGACACTAGCACATTCTGAAGCTTTCTTT

v_gene: TRBV29-1
d_gene: -
abundance: few
j_gene: TRBJ2-7
CDR3aa: CSVAGPQSSYEQYF
CDR3nt: TGCAGCGTTGCGGGTCCACAGTCCTCCTACGAGCAGTACTTC

v_gene: TRBV24-1
d_gene: -
abundance: -
j_gene: TRBJ2-3
CDR3aa: CATSDSAIAVDTQYF
CDR3nt: TGTGCCACCAGTGACTCAGCGATCGCGGTAGATACGCAGTATTTT

v_gene: TRBV10-3
d_gene: -
abundance: many
j_gene: TRBJ1-2
CDR3aa: CAIGDADYGYTF
CDR3nt: TGTGCCATCGGGGACGCTGACTATGGCTACACCTTC

v_gene: TRBV5-1
d_gene: -
abundance: -
j_gene: TRBJ1-5
CDR3aa: CASRADWGPQHF
CDR3nt: TGCGCCAGCAGAGCCGATTGGGGGCCCCAGCATTTT

v_gene: TRBV7-3
d_gene: TRBD2
abundance: few
j_gene: TRBJ2-6
CDR3aa: CASSPGRSGANVLTF
CDR3nt: TGTGCCAGCAGCCCCGGGAGGTCGGGGGCCAACGTCCTGACTTTC

v_gene: TRBV10-3
d_gene: TRBD1
abundance: few
j_gene: TRBJ1-1
CDR3aa: CAISESRGRGTEAFF
CDR3nt: TGTGCCATCAGTGAAAGCAGGGGGCGGGGAACTGAAGCTTTCTTT

v_gene: TRBV10-2
d_gene: TRBD2
abundance: -
j_gene: TRBJ2-7
CDR3aa: CASSVQAGGPFYEQYF
CDR3nt: TGCGCCAGCAGCGTTCAGGCGGGGGGACCGTTCTACGAGCAGTACTTC

v_gene: TRBV19
d_gene: -
abundance: -
j_gene: TRBJ1-1
CDR3aa: CASRDNTEAFF
CDR3nt: TGTGCCAGCAGGGATAACACTGAAGCTTTCTTT

v_gene: TRBV10-3
d_gene: -
abundance: -
j_gene: TRBJ1-1
CDR3aa: CASGVGLNTEAFF
CDR3nt: TGTGCCAGCGGAGTGGGGTTGAACACTGAAGCTTTCTTT

v_gene: TRBV6-1
d_gene: -
abundance: few
j_gene: TRBJ1-6
CDR3aa: CASSPGTASPLHF
CDR3nt: TGTGCCAGCAGCCCAGGGACGGCATCACCCCTCCACTTT

v_gene: TRBV6-2/TRBV6-3
d_gene: -
abundance: once
j_gene: TRBJ1-1
CDR3aa: CASSALNLLTEAFF
CDR3nt: TGTGCCAGCAGTGCCCTAAACCTCTTGACTGAAGCTTTCTTT

v_gene: TRBV11-3
d_gene: -
abundance: -
j_gene: TRBJ2-7
CDR3aa: CASSYRGEQYF
CDR3nt: TGTGCCAGCAGCTATAGGGGCGAGCAGTACTTC

v_gene: TRBV29-1
d_gene: -
abundance: few
j_gene: TRBJ2-2
CDR3aa: CSVGRLTGELFF
CDR3nt: TGCAGCGTTGGCAGGCTCACCGGGGAGCTGTTTTTT

v_gene: TRBV20-1
d_gene: -
abundance: many
j_gene: TRBJ1-4
CDR3aa: CSARVSRTLNEKLFF
CDR3nt: TGCAGTGCTAGGGTCAGCCGAACACTTAATGAAAAACTGTTTTTT

v_gene: TRBV6-5
d_gene: TRBD1
abundance: -
j_gene: TRBJ1-2
CDR3aa: CASSYLADRLNGYTF
CDR3nt: TGTGCCAGCAGTTACTTGGCGGACAGGCTTAATGGCTACACCTTC

v_gene: TRBV20-1
d_gene: -
abundance: -
j_gene: TRBJ1-1
CDR3aa: CSASDWGSRGRTEAFF
CDR3nt: TGCAGTGCTAGCGATTGGGGGTCGAGGGGCCGTACTGAAGCTTTCTTT

v_gene: TRBV6-5
d_gene: TRBD2
abundance: once
j_gene: TRBJ2-7
CDR3aa: CASSYQREGPYEQYF
CDR3nt: TGTGCCAGCAGTTACCAGCGGGAGGGACCCTACGAGCAGTACTTC

v_gene: TRBV7-8
d_gene: -
abundance: -
j_gene: TRBJ1-4
CDR3aa: CASSFALRGAGEKLFF
CDR3nt: TGTGCCAGCAGCTTCGCCCTCAGGGGCGCCGGGGAAAAACTGTTTTTT

v_gene: TRBV12-3/TRBV12-4
d_gene: TRBD2
abundance: -
j_gene: TRBJ2-5
CDR3aa: CASSSFTSAETQYF
CDR3nt: TGTGCCAGCAGTTCCTTTACTAGCGCCGAGACCCAGTACTTC

v_gene: TRBV7-4
d_gene: TRBD1
abundance: -
j_gene: TRBJ2-5
CDR3aa: CASSLVTGGPETQYF
CDR3nt: TGTGCCAGCAGCTTAGTAACAGGGGGTCCAGAGACCCAGTACTTC

v_gene: TRBV5-6
d_gene: TRBD1
abundance: -
j_gene: TRBJ2-7
CDR3aa: CASSSPGQGVIEQYF
CDR3nt: TGTGCCAGCAGCTCCCCGGGACAGGGGGTTATCGAGCAGTACTTC

v_gene: TRBV29-1
d_gene: TRBD1
abundance: many
j_gene: TRBJ2-5
CDR3aa: CSVAGGQETQYF
CDR3nt: TGCAGCGTTGCAGGGGGACAAGAGACCCAGTACTTC

v_gene: TRBV7-9
d_gene: TRBD2
abundance: -
j_gene: TRBJ2-5
CDR3aa: CASSHEVASGMVTQYF
CDR3nt: TGTGCCAGCAGCCATGAGGTGGCTAGCGGGATGGTGACCCAGTACTTC

v_gene: TRBV11-2
d_gene: -
abundance: once
j_gene: TRBJ1-1
CDR3aa: CASSPRLEVAEAFF
CDR3nt: TGTGCCAGCAGCCCCAGACTTGAGGTCGCTGAAGCTTTCTTT

v_gene: TRBV5-4
d_gene: -
abundance: -
j_gene: TRBJ1-3
CDR3aa: CASSQYGTSSGNTIYF
CDR3nt: TGTGCCAGCAGCCAGTATGGGACAAGCTCTGGAAACACCATATATTTT